The entry below gives a single T cell receptor beta chain sequence along with its context. What it binds is unknown. This specimen comes from a study of shared clonotypes between healthy human individuals. Study background: CD4 naive and CD4 memory each took three plates per donor, while CD8 naive took two and CD8 memory one.

CDR3 size: 14 residues. In germline, CDR1 is MNHEY, CDR2 SVGAGI. V shed 6 bases, J shed 5 bases, and the junction held 8 bases outside the gene matches. Study-wide results and limits: Larger richness was generally estimated for naive than memory subsets. Relative to clonotypes present in all four donors, those not shared had lower generation probabilities.

Assay execution proceeded at the deep level. Repertoires were generated with immunoSEQ multiplex PCR, while TCRdb's copy carries only in-frame clones and drops some. The sample yields roughly 2.6 million clones, approximately 94% seen once. The receptor was isolated from a man between 18 and 29 years old in good health. Material: naive CD4+ T cells sorted from blood. Documented subset: CD45RA+ positively selected. V usage is TRBV6-5 and J usage is TRBJ2-5, with 8 bases fitting TRBD2. The CDR3 DNA reads as TGTGCCAGCAGACCCGGGGGGGCTAGGGAGACCCAGTACTTC. It encodes CASRPGGARETQYF.